This T cell receptor (beta chain) came from a study of neurological immune-mediated disorders. On the study more broadly: For the approximately 35 multiple sclerosis patients, the disease was relapsing-remitting in 31 and secondary progressive in 3.

Each TCR transcript was tagged with a 10-nucleotide random UMI during 5'RACE. A single record per CDR3 protein comes from TCRdb applying MiXCR to the 5' RACE reads. The data show around 58,000 distinct CDR3 sequences, approximately 3.1% seen once. The CDR3 is 13 residues long. The V and J ends lost 4 bases and 2 bases respectively, with 10 bases between them. Germline values: CDR1 SGHRS, CDR2 YFSETQ. PBMCs stored at -80 C, numbering 2 million, were the origin of the unsorted libraries. The sample holds many counts of this clonotype. Its antigen is not known. General study points: HTLV-1-associated myelopathy ranked highest for TCR clonal expansion and multiple sclerosis lowest, beneath healthy controls.

The TCR sequence derives from a woman in her sixties or seventies with multiple sclerosis. Sequencing used PBMCs. V is TRBV5-1 and J is TRBJ2-7; possibly TRBD2 for D (6 bases). The CDR3 nucleotides read TGCGCCAGCAGCCGCCGGGGGACCTACGAGCAGTACTTC. It yields the protein CASSRRGTYEQYF.